The clone carrying this T cell receptor (beta chain) was observed a handful of times. Researchers tagged individual cDNA molecules with unique molecular identifiers. One entry per CDR3 protein results from TCRdb running MiXCR on the 5' RACE reads. The repertoire holds around 48,000 distinct CDR3 sequences, with roughly 13% as singletons. CDR1 MNHNY and CDR2 SVGAGI come from the germline V gene (reference sequence). With V trimmed by 8 bases and J by 5 bases, 12 bases remained unmatched. CDR3 length: 15 amino acids. The data belong to a study of early T cells in non-severe SARS-CoV-2 infection. The sequence came from an adult who was a healthcare worker with PCR-confirmed SARS-CoV-2 infection or an uninfected control (not recorded which). The chain uses TRBV6-6 and TRBJ1-5; the match to TRBD1 covers 7 bases. Sample: whole blood. CDR3 in amino acids: CASWTLGQAYQPQHF. As DNA, the CDR3 is TGTGCCAGCTGGACCCTTGGACAGGCCTATCAGCCCCAGCATTTT.